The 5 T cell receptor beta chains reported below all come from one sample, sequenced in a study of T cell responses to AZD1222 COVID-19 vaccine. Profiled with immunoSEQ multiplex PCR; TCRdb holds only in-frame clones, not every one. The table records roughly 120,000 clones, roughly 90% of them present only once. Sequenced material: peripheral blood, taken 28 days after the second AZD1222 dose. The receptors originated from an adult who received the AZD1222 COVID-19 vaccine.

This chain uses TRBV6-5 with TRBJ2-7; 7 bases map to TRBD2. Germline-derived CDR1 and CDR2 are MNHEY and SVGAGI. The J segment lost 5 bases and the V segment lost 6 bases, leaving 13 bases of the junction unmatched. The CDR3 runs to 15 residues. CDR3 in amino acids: CASSFEAGSYHEQYF. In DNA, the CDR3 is TGTGCCAGCAGCTTTGAAGCGGGGTCCTACCACGAGCAGTACTTC.

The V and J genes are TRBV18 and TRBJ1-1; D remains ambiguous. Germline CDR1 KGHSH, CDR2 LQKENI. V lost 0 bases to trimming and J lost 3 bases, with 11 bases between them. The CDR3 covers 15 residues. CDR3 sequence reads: CASSPPSLSDTEAFF. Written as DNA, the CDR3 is TGTGCCAGCTCACCACCTTCTCTATCGGACACTGAAGCTTTCTTT.

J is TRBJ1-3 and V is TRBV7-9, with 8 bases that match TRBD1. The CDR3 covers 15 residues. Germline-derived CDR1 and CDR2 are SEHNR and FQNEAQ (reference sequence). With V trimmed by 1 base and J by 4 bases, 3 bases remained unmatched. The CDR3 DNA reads TGTGCCAGCAGCTTAGAGAGACAGGGGGGAAACACCATATATTTT. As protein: CASSLERQGGNTIYF.

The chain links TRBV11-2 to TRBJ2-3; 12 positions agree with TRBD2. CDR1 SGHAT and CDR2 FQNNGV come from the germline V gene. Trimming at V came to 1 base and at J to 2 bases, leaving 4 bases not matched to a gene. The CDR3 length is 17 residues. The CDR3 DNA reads TGTGCCAGCAGCTTAGGGACTAGCGGGACGATCACAGATACGCAGTATTTT. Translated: CASSLGTSGTITDTQYF. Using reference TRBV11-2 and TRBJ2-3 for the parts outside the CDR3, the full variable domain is EAGVAQSPRYKIIEKRQSVAFWCNPISGHATLYWYQQILGQGPKLLIQFQNNGVVDDSQLPKDRFSAERLKGVDSTLKIQPAKLEDSAVYLCASSLGTSGTITDTQYFGPGTRLTVL.

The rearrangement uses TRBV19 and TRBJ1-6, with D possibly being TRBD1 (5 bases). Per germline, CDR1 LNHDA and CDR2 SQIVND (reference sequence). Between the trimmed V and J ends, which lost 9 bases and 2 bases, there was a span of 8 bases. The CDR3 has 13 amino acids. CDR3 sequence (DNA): TGTGCCAGCGGACAAACCTATAATTCACCCCTCCACTTT. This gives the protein CASGQTYNSPLHF.